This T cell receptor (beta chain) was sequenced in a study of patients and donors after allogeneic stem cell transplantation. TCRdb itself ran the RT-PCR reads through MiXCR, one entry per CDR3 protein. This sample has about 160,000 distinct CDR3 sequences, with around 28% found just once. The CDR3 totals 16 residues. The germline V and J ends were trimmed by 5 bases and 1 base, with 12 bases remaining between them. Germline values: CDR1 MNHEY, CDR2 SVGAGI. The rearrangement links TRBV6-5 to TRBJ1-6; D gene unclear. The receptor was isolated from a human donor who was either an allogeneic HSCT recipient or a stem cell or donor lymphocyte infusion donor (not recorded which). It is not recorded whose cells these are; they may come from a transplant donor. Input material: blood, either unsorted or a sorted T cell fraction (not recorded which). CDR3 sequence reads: CASSIGPGSYNSPLHF. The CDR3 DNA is TGTGCCAGCAGTATCGGGCCTGGATCCTATAATTCACCCCTCCACTTT.